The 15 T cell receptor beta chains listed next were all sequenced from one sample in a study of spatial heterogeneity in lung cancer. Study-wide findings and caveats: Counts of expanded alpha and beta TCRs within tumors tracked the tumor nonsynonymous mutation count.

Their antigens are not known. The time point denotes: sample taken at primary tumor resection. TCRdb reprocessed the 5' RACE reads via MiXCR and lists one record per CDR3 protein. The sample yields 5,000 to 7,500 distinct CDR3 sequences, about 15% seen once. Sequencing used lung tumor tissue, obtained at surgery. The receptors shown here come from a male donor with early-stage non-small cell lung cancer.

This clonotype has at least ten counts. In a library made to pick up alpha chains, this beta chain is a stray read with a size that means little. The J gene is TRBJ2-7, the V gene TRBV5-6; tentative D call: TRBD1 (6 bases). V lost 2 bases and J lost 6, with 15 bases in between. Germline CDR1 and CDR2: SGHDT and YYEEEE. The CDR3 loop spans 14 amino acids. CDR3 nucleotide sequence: TGTGCCAGCAGCTTTGGCCTGACAGGAGGCGAGCAGTACTTC. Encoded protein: CASSFGLTGGEQYF.

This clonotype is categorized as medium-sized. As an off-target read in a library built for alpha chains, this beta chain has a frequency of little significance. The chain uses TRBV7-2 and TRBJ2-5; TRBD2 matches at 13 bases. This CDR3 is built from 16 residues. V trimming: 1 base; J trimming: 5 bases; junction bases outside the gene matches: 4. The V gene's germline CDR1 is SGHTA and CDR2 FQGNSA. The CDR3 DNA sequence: TGTGCCAGCAGCTTAGGCGTGACTAGCGGGGGGGAGACCCAGTACTTC. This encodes CASSLGVTSGGETQYF.

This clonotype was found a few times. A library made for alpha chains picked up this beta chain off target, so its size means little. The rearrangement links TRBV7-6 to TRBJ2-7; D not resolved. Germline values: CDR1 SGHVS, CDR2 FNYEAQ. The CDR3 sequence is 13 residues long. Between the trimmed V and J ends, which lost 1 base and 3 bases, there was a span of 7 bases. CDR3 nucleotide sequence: TGTGCCAGCAGCTTAGGCTCGCGCTACGAGCAGTACTTC. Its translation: CASSLGSRYEQYF. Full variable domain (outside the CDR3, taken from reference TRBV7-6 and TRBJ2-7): GAGVSQSPRYKVTKRGQDVALRCDPISGHVSLYWYRQALGQGPEFLTYFNYEAQQDKSGLPNDRFSAERPEGSISTLTIQRTEQRDSAMYRCASSLGSRYEQYFGPGTRLTVT.

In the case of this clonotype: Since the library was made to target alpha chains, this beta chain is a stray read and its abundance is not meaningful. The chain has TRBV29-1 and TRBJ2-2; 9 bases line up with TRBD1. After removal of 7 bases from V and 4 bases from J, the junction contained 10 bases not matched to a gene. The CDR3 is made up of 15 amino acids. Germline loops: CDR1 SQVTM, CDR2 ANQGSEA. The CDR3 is CSARGTGIATGELFF. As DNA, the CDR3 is TGCAGCGCTCGCGGGACAGGGATCGCCACCGGGGAGCTGTTTTTT.

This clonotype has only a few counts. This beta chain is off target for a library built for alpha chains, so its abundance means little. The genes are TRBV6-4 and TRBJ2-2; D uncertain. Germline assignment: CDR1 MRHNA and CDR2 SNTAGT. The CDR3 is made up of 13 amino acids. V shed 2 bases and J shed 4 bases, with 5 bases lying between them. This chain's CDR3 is CASSDRVTGELFF. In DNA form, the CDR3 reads TGTGCCAGCAGTGACAGGGTCACCGGGGAGCTGTTTTTT.

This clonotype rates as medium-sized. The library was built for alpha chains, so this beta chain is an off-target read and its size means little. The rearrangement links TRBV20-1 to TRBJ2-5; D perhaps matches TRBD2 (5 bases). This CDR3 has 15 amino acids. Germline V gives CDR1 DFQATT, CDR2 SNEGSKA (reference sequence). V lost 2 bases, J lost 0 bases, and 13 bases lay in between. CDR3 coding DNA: TGCAGTGCTAGAATTGGCGGGCTGTACCAAGAGACCCAGTACTTC. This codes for CSARIGGLYQETQYF.

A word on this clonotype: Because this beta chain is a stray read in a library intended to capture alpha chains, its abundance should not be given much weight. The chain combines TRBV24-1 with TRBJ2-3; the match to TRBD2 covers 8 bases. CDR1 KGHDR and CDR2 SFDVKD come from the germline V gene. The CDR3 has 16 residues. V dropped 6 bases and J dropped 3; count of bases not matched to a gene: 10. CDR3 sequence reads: CATSQPGVAGTDTQYF. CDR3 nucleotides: TGTGCCACCAGTCAACCCGGGGTAGCGGGGACAGATACGCAGTATTTT.

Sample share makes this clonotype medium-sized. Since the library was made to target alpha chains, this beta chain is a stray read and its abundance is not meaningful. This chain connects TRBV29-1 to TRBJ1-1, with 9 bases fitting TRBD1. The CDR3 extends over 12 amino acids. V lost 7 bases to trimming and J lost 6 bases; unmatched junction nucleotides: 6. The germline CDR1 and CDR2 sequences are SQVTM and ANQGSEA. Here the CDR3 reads CSGTGVGSEAFF. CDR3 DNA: TGCAGCGGGACAGGGGTAGGTTCTGAAGCTTTCTTT.

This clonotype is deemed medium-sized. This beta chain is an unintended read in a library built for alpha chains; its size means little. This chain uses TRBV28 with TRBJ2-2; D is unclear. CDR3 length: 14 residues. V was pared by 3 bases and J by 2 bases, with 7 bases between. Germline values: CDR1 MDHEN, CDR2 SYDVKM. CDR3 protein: CASSLVHNTGELFF. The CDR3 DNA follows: TGTGCCAGCAGTTTGGTACATAACACCGGGGAGCTGTTTTTT.

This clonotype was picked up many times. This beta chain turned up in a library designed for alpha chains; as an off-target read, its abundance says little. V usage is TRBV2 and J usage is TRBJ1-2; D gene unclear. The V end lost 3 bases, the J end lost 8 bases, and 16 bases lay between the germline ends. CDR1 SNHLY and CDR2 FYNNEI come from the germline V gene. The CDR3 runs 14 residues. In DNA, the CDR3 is TGTGCCAGCAGTGACCGCCGTATTGGGTACGGCTACACCTTC. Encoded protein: CASSDRRIGYGYTF.

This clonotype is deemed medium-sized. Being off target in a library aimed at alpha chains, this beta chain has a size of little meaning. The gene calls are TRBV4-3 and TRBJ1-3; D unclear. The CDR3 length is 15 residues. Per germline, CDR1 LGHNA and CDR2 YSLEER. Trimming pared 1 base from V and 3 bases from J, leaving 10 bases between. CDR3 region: CASSQGVKGGNTIYF. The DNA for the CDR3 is TGCGCCAGCAGCCAAGGGGTGAAGGGTGGAAACACCATATATTTT.

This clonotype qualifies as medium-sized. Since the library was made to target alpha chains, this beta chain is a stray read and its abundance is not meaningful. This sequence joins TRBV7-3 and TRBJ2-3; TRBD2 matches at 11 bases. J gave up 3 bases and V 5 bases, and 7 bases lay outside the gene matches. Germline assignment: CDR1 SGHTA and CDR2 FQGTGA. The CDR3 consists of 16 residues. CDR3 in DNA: TGTGCCAGCAGCATGGGACTAGCGGAGGTAACAGATACGCAGTATTTT. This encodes CASSMGLAEVTDTQYF.

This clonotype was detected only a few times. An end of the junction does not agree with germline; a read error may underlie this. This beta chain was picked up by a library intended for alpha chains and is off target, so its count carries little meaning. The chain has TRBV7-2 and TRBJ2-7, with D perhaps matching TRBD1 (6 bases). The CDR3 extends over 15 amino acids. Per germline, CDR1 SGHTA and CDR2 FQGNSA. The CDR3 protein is CASSSDRYRSYEQYF. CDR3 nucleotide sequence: TGTGCCAGCAGCTCTGACAGGTACCGCTCCTACGAACAGTACTTC.

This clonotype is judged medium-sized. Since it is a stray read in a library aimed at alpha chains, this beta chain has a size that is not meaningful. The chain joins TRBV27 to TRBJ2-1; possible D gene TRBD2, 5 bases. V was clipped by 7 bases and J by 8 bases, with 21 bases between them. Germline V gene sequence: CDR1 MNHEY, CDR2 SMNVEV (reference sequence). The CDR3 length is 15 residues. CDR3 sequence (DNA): TGTGCCAGCATCCCCGGACTGGGCGATCGGGATGAGCAGTTCTTC. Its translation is CASIPGLGDRDEQFF.

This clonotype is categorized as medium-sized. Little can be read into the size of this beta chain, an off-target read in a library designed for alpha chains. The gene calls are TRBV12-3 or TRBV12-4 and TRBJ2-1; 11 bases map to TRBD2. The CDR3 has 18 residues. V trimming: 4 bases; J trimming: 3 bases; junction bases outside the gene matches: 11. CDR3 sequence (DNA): TGTGCCAGCAGTTCCAAAATTCGGACTAGCGGGTTCTACAATGAGCAGTTCTTC. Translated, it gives CASSSKIRTSGFYNEQFF.